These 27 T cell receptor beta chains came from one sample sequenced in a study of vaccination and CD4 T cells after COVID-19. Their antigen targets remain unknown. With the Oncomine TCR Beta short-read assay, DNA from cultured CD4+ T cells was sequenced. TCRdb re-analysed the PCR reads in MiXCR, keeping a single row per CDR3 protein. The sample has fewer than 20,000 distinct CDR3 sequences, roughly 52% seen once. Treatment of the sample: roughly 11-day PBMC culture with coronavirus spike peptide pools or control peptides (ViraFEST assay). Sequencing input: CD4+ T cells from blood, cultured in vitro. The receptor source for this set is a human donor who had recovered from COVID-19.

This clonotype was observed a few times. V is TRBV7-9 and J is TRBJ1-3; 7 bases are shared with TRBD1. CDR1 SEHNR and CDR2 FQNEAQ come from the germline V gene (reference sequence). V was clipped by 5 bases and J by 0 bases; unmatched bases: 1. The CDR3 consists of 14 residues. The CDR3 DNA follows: TGTGCCAGCAGCCGGGACAGCTCTGGAAACACCATATATTTT. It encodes CASSRDSSGNTIYF. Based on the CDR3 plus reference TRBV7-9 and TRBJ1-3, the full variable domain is DTGVSQNPRHKITKRGQNVTFRCDPISEHNRLYWYRQTLGQGPEFLTYFQNEAQLEKSRLLSDRFSAERPKGSFSTLEIQRTEQGDSAMYLCASSRDSSGNTIYFGEGSWLTVV.

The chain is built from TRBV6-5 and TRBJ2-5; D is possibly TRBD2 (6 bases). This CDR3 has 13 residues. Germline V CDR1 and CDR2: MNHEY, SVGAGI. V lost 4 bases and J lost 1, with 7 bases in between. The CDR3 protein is CASSSTSQETQYF. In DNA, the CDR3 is TGTGCCAGCAGTTCGACTAGCCAAGAGACCCAGTACTTC.

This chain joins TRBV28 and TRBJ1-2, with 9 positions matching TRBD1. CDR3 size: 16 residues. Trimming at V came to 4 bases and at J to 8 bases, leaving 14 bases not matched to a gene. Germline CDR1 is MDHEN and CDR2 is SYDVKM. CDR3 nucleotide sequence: TGTGCCAGCAGTTCTTCCTCCGGGACAGGGAAACGCGGCTACACCTTC. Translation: CASSSSSGTGKRGYTF.

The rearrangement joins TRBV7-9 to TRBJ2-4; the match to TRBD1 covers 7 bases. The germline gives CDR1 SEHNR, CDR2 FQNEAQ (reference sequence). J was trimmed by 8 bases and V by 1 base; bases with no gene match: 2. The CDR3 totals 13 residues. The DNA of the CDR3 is TGTGCCAGCAGCTTAGGGGACAGCCACATTCAGTACTTC. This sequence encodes CASSLGDSHIQYF.

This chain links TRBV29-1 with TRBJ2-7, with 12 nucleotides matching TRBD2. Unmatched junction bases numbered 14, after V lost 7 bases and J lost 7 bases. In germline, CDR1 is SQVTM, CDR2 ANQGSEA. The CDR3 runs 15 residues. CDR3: CSAAASGRESVEQYF. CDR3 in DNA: TGCAGCGCCGCGGCTAGCGGGAGGGAATCAGTGGAGCAGTACTTC.

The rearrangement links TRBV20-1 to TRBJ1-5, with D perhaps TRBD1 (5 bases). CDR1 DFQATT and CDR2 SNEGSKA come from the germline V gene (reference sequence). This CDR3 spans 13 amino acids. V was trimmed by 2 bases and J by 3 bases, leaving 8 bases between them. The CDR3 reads CSARRGTNQPQHF. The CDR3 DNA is TGCAGTGCTAGACGAGGGACCAATCAGCCCCAGCATTTT.

CDR3 DNA sequence: TGTGCCAGCAGTGGCGGGAGTGGGTCCTACGAGCAGTACTTC. As protein: CASSGGSGSYEQYF. V is TRBV6-4 and J is TRBJ2-7, with 7 bases identical to TRBD2. The CDR3 is 14 residues long. The V segment lost 4 bases and the J segment 1 base; nucleotides outside the gene matches: 4. Per the germline V gene, CDR1 is MRHNA and CDR2 is SNTAGT.

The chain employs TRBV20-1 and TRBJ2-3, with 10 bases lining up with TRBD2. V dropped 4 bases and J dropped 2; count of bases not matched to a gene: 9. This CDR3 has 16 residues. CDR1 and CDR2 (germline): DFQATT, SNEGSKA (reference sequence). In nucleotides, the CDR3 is TGCAGTGCTACCCAGATACTAGCGGGATTCACAGATACGCAGTATTTT. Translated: CSATQILAGFTDTQYF.

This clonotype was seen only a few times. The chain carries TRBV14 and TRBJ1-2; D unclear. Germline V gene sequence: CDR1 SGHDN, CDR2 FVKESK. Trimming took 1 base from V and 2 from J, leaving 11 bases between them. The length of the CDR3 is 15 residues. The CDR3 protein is CASSQVAQSNYGYTF. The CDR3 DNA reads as TGTGCCAGCAGCCAAGTTGCACAGTCGAACTATGGCTACACCTTC.

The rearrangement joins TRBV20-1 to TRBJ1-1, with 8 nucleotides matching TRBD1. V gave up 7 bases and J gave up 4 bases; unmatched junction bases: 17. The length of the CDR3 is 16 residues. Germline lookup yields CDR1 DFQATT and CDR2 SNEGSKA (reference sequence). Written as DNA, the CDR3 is TGCAGTGTCGGATACCGACAGGGGAGCACGGGCACTGAAGCTTTCTTT. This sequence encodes CSVGYRQGSTGTEAFF.

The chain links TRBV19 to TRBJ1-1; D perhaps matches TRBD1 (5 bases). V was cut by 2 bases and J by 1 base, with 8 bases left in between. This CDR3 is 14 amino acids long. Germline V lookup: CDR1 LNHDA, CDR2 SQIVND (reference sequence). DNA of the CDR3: TGTGCCAGTAGTATAAGCCAGGGGAACACTGAAGCTTTCTTT. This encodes CASSISQGNTEAFF.

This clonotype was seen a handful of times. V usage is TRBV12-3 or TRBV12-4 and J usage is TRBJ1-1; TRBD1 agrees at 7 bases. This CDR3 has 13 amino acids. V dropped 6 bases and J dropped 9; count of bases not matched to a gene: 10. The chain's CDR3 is CASSTDRVGKAFF. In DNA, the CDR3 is TGTGCCAGCAGCACCGACAGGGTAGGAAAAGCTTTCTTT.

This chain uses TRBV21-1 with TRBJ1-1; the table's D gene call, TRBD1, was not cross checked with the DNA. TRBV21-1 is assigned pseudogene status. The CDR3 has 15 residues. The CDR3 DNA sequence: TGTGCCAGCAGCAACCCGACAGGTACGAACACTGAAGCTTTCTTT. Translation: CASSNPTGTNTEAFF.

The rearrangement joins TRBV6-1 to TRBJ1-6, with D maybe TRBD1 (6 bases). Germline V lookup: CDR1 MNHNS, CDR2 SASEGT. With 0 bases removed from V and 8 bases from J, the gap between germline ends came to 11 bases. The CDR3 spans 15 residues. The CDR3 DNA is TGTGCCAGCAGTGAAGCCAGGACAGATTATTCACCCCTCCACTTT. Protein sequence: CASSEARTDYSPLHF.

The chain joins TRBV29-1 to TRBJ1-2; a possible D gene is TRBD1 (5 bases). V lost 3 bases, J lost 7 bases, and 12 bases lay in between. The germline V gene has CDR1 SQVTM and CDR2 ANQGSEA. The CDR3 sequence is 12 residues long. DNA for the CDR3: TGCAGCGTTGAGGCAGGGCGCGGTGGCTACACCTTC. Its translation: CSVEAGRGGYTF.

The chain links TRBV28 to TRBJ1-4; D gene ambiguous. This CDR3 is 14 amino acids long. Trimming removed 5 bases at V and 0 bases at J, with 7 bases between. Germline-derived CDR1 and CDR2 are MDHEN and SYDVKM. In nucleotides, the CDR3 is TGTGCCAGCAGTGCGACGGCAACTAATGAAAAACTGTTTTTT. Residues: CASSATATNEKLFF.

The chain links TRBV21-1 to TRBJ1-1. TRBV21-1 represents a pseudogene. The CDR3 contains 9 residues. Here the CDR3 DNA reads TGTGCCAGCAGGATAGAAGCTTTCTTT. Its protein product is CASRIEAFF.

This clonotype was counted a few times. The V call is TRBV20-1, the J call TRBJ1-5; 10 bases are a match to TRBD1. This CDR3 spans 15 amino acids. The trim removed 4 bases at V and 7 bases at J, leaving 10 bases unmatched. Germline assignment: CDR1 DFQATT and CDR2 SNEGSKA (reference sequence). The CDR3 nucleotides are TGCAGTGCTACCCCCTGGGACAGGGGTGGACAGCCCCAGCATTTT. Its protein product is CSATPWDRGGQPQHF.

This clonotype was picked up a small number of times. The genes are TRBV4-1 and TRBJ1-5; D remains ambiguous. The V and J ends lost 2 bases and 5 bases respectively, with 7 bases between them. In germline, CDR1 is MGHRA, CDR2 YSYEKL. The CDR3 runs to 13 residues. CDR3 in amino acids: CASSQQGDQPQHF. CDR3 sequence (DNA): TGCGCCAGCAGCCAACAAGGCGATCAGCCCCAGCATTTT.

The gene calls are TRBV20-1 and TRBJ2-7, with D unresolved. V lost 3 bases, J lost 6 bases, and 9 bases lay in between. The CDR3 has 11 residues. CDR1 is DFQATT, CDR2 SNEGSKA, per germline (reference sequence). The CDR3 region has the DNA TGCAGTGCTAGTTCAGGAGTCGAGCAGTACTTC. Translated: CSASSGVEQYF.

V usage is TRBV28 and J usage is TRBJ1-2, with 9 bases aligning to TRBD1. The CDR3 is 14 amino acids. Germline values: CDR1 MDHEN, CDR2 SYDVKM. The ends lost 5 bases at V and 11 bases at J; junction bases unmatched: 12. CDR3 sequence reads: CASSLGGDRGSYTF. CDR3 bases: TGTGCCAGCAGTCTGGGCGGAGACAGGGGGTCTTACACCTTC.

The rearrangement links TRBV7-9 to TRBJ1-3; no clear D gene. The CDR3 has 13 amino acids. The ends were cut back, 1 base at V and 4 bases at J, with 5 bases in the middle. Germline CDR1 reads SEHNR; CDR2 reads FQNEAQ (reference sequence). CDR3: CASSLGGGNTIYF. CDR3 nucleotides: TGTGCCAGCAGCTTAGGCGGGGGAAACACCATATATTTT. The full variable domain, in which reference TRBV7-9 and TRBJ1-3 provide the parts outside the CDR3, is DTGVSQNPRHKITKRGQNVTFRCDPISEHNRLYWYRQTLGQGPEFLTYFQNEAQLEKSRLLSDRFSAERPKGSFSTLEIQRTEQGDSAMYLCASSLGGGNTIYFGEGSWLTVV.

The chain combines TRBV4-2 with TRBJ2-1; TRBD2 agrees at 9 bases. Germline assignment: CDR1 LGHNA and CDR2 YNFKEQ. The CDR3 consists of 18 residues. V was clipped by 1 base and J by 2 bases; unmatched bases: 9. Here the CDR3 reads CASSQGRRREGAYNEQFF. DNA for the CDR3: TGTGCCAGCAGCCAAGGACGTCGGCGGGAGGGGGCCTACAATGAGCAGTTCTTC.

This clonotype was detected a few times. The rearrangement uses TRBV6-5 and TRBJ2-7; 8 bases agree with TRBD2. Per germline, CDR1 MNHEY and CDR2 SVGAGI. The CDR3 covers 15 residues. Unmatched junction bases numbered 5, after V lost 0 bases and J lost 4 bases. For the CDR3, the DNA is TGTGCCAGCAGTTACTCGAGCGGGAGCGGGTACGAGCAGTACTTC. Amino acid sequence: CASSYSSGSGYEQYF.

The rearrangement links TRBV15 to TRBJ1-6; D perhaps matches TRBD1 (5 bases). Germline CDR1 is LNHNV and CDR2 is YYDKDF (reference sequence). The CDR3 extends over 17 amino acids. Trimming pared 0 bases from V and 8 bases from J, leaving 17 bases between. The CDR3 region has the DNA TGTGCCACCAGCAGAGAGCGCGGCCGGGGGACGGATTCACCCCTCCACTTT. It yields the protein CATSRERGRGTDSPLHF. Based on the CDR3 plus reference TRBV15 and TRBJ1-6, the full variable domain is DAMVIQNPRYQVTQFGKPVTLSCSQTLNHNVMYWYQQKSSQAPKLLFHYYDKDFNNEADTPDNFQSRRPNTSFCFLDIRSPGLGDTAMYLCATSRERGRGTDSPLHFGNGTRLTVT.

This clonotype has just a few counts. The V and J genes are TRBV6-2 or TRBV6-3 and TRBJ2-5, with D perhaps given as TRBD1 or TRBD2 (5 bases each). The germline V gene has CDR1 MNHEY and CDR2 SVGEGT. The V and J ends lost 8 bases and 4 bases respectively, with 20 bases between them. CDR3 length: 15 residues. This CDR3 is CASPHMGESLETQYF. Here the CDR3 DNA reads TGTGCCAGCCCCCATATGGGGGAATCGTTAGAGACCCAGTACTTC.

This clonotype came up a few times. The CDR3 sequence is CAFKGSYPDYGYTF. The CDR3 DNA reads as TGTGCCTTTAAGGGCTCCTATCCCGACTATGGCTACACCTTC. The chain couples TRBV30 to TRBJ1-2; D uncertain. The V end was cut by 7 bases, the J end by 3 bases, with 18 bases between. The CDR3 spans 14 residues. The germline V gene encodes CDR1 GTSNPN and CDR2 SVGIG (reference sequence).